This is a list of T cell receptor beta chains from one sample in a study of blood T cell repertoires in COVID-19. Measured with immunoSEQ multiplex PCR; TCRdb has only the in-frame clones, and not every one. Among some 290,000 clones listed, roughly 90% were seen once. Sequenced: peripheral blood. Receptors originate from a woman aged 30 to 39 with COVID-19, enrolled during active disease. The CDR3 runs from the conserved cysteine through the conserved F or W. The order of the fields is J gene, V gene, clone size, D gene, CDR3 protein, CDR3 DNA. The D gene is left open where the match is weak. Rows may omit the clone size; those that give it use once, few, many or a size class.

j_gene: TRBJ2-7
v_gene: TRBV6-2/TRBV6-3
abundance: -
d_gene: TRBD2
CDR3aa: CASSEGRDYSYEQYF
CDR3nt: TGTGCCAGCAGTGAGGGGCGGGACTACTCCTACGAGCAGTACTTC

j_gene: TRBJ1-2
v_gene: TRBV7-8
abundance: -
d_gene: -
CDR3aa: CASSADTPYGYTF
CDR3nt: TGTGCCAGCAGCGCGGACACCCCCTATGGCTACACCTTC

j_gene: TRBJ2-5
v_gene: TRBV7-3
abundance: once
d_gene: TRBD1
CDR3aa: CASSSSGTEETQYF
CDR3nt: TGTGCCAGCAGCTCTTCCGGGACAGAAGAGACCCAGTACTTC

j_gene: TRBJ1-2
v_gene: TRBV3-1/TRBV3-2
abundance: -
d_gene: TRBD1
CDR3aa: CASSTRTGPGGYTF
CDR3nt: TGTGCCAGCAGCACCCGGACAGGGCCCGGTGGCTACACCTTC

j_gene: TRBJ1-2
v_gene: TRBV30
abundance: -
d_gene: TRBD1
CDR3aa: CAWSLTGNYGYTF
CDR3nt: TGTGCCTGGAGTCTGACAGGGAACTATGGCTACACCTTC

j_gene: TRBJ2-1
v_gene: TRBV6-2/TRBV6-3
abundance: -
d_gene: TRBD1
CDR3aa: CASSYTGTGGHEQFF
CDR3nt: TGTGCCAGCAGTTATACCGGGACAGGGGGCCATGAGCAGTTCTTC

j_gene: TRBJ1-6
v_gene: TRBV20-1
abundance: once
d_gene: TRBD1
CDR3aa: CSASRDRENSPLHF
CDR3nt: TGCAGTGCTAGTAGGGACAGGGAGAATTCACCCCTCCACTTT

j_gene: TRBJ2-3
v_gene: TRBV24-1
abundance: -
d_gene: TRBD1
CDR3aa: CATSDRQKQGAPPDTQYF
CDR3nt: TGTGCCACCAGTGATAGACAAAAACAGGGGGCGCCCCCAGATACGCAGTATTTT

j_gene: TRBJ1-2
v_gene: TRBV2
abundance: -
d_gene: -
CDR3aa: CASSGEGLMGYGYTF
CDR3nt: TGTGCCAGCAGTGGTGAGGGTCTTATGGGCTATGGCTACACCTTC

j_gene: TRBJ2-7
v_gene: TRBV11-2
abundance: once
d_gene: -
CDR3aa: CASSLNRHLSTYEQYF
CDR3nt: TGTGCCAGCAGCTTAAACCGACACCTTTCTACCTACGAGCAGTACTTC

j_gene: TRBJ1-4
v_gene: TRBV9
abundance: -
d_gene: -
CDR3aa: CASSALSATNEKLFF
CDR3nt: TGTGCCAGCAGCGCTCTTAGTGCAACTAATGAAAAACTGTTTTTT

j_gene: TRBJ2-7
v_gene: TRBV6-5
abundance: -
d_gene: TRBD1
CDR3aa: CASSHPGQSYEQYF
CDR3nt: TGTGCCAGCAGCCACCCGGGACAGTCCTACGAGCAGTACTTC

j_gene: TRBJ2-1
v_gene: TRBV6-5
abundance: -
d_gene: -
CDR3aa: CASSRGAGNNEQFF
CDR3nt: TGTGCCAGCAGTCGTGGGGCAGGCAACAATGAGCAGTTCTTC

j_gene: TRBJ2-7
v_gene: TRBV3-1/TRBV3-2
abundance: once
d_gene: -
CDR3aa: CASSQQVTGDYEQYF
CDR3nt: TGTGCCAGCAGCCAACAGGTTACTGGCGACTACGAGCAGTACTTC

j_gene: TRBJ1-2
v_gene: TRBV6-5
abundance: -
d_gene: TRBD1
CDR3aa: CASSPTGYGYTF
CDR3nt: TGTGCCAGCAGTCCGACAGGGTATGGCTACACCTTC

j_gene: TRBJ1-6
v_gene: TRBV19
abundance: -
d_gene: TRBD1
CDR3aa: CATKDRGPSYNSPLHF
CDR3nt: TGTGCCACCAAGGACAGGGGTCCGTCCTATAATTCACCCCTCCACTTT

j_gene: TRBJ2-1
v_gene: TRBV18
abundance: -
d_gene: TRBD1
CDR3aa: CASSARDSTYNEQFF
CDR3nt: TGTGCCAGCTCAGCCCGGGACAGCACCTACAATGAGCAGTTCTTC

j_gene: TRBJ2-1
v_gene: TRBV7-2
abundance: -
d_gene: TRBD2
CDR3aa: CASSLIRDYNYNEQFF
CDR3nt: TGTGCCAGCAGCTTGATCCGGGACTATAACTACAATGAGCAGTTCTTC

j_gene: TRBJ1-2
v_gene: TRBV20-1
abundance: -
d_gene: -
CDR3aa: CSASLPNYGYTF
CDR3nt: TGCAGTGCTAGTCTACCCAACTATGGCTACACCTTC

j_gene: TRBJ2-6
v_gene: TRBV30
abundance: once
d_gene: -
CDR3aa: CAWMASGANVLTF
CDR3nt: TGTGCCTGGATGGCCTCTGGGGCCAACGTCCTGACTTTC

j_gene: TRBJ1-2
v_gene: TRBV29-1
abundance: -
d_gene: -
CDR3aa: CSALGQERGYTF
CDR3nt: TGCAGCGCACTAGGCCAGGAGCGTGGCTACACCTTC

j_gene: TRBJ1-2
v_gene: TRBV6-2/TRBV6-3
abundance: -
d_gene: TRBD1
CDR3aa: CASSPSGQGARGYTF
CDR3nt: TGTGCCAGCAGTCCCTCGGGACAGGGGGCGAGGGGCTACACCTTC

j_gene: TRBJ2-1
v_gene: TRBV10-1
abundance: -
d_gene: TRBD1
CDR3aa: CASSPGTGGTWDNEQFF
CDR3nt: TGCGCCAGCAGTCCCGGGACAGGGGGCACTTGGGACAATGAGCAGTTCTTC

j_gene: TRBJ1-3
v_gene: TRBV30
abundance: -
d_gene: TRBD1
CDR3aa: CAGGTGRIVSGNTIYF
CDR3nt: TGTGCCGGAGGGACAGGGAGAATCGTCTCTGGAAACACCATATATTTT

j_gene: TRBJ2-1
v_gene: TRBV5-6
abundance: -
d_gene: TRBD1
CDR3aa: CASSLDRGRQQFF
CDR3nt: TGTGCCAGCAGTTTGGACAGGGGGCGTCAGCAGTTCTTC

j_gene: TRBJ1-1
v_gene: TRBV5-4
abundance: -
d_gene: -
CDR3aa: CASSLNRAPEAFF
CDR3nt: TGTGCCAGCAGCTTGAACAGGGCCCCTGAAGCTTTCTTT

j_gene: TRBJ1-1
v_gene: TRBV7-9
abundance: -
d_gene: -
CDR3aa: CASSLGGSFQEAFF
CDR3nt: TGTGCCAGCAGCTTAGGGGGCTCTTTTCAAGAGGCTTTCTTT

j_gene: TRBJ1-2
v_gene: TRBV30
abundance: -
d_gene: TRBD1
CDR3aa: CAWTRQGISYGYTF
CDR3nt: TGTGCCTGGACAAGACAGGGTATAAGCTATGGCTACACCTTC

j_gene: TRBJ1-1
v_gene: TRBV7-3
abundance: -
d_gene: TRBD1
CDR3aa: CASSLARYTGTGNTEAFF
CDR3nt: TGTGCCAGCAGCTTGGCCCGTTATACCGGGACAGGGAACACTGAAGCTTTCTTT

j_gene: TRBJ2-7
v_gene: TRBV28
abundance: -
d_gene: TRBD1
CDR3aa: CASSLTTGGAYYEQYF
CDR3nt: TGTGCCAGCAGTCTAACCACAGGGGGCGCGTACTACGAGCAGTACTTC

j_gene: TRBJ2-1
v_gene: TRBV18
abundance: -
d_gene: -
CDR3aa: CASSPRAHEQFF
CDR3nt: TGTGCCAGCTCACCACGGGCCCATGAGCAGTTCTTC

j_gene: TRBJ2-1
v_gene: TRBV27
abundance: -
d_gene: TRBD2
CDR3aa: CASSLPTSGRSYGVNEQFF
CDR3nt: TGTGCCAGCAGTTTACCGACTAGCGGGAGGTCATACGGAGTCAATGAGCAGTTCTTC

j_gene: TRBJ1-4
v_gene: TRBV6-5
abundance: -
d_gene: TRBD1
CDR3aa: CASRRPGQGYEKLFF
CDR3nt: TGTGCCAGCAGGCGGCCGGGACAGGGTTATGAAAAACTGTTTTTT

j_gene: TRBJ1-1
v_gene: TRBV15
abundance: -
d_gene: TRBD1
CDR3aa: CATSRDLKQGAVGTEAFF
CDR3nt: TGTGCCACCAGCAGAGATTTAAAACAGGGGGCGGTGGGCACTGAAGCTTTCTTT

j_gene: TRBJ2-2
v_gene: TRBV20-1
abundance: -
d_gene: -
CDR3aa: CSASRRETGELFF
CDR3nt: TGCAGTGCTAGTCGGAGAGAGACCGGGGAGCTGTTTTTT

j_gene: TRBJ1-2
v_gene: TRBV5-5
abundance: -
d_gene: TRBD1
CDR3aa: CASRKSGTGFIYGYTF
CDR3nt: TGTGCCAGCAGAAAATCCGGGACAGGGTTTATCTATGGCTACACCTTC

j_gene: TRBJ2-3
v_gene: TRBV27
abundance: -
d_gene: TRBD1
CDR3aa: CASREQGTDTQYF
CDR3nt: TGTGCCAGCAGGGAACAGGGGACAGATACGCAGTATTTT

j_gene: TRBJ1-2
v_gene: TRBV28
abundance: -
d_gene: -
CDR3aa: CASSPAGVNGYTF
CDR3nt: TGTGCCAGCTCCCCCGCGGGGGTAAATGGCTACACCTTC

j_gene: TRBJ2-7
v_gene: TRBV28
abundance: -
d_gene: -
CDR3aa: CASSSQGSSYEQYF
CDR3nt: TGTGCCAGCAGTTCTCAGGGATCCTCCTACGAGCAGTACTTC

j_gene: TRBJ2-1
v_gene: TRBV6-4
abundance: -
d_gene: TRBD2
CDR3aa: CASSSGTSPGEQFF
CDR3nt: TGTGCCAGCTCTAGCGGCACATCCCCCGGGGAGCAGTTCTTC

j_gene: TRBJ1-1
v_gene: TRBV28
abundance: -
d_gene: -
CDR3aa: CASSPPGRNTEAFF
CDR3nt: TGTGCCAGCAGCCCCCCGGGGAGAAACACTGAAGCTTTCTTT

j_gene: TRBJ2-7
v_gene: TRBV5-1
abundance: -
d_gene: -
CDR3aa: CASPRARASYEQYF
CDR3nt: TGCGCCAGCCCTCGCGCCAGGGCCTCCTACGAGCAGTACTTC

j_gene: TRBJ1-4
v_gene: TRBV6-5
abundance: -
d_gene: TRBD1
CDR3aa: CASRGQGINEKLFF
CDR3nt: TGTGCCAGCAGAGGACAGGGGATAAATGAAAAACTGTTTTTT

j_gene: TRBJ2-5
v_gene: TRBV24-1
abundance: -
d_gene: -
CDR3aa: CATSDDFGETQYF
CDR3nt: TGTGCCACCAGTGATGACTTCGGGGAGACCCAGTACTTC

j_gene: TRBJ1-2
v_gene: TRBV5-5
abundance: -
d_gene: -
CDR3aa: CASMLGQGNYGYTF
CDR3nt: TGTGCCAGCATGCTTGGTCAGGGAAACTATGGCTACACCTTC

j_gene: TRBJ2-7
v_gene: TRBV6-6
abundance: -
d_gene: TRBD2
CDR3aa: CASSPNLPSGISGAYEQYF
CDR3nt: TGTGCCAGCAGTCCTAATTTACCTAGCGGGATAAGTGGGGCCTACGAGCAGTACTTC